The source of this TCR beta chain is a study of blood T cell repertoires in COVID-19. About the research overall: Collection of acute and convalescent COVID-19 samples took place in the United States, Italy and Spain. Nucleic acid was either cDNA or gDNA, and it came from T cells, B-cell-depleted T cells, or PBMCs.

Per the authors' pipeline: Reference gene primer amplification yielded estimated nucleated cell counts. The assay was immunoSEQ multiplex PCR, and TCRdb's table has in-frame clones only and misses some. The DNA gave D and trimming, while V, J and clone size come from that table. Of about 55,000 clones in the sample, around 80% were seen once. V was trimmed by 1 base and J by 5 bases, leaving 9 bases between them. Germline V gene sequence: CDR1 SEHNR, CDR2 FQNEAQ (reference sequence). This CDR3 spans 15 amino acids. Sequenced: peripheral blood. The gene calls are TRBV7-9 and TRBJ1-6, with D unresolved. The TCR sequence derives from a human donor in a cohort sampled during active or convalescent COVID-19. The CDR3 here is CASSLGGFDNSPLHF. CDR3 sequence (DNA): TGTGCCAGCAGCTTAGGAGGGTTCGATAATTCACCCCTCCACTTT.